These 22 T cell receptor beta chains were sequenced from one sample in a study of Graves' ophthalmopathy and Graves' hyperthyroidism. Transcripts of RNA were the source for amplifying TCR beta CDR3 regions. The first-round RT-PCR employed HTBI primers together with the Qiagen OneStep RT-PCR kit. A multiplex PCR was then performed as the second round. A single record per CDR3 protein comes from TCRdb applying MiXCR to the multiplex PCR reads. This sample has 560,000 or so distinct CDR3 sequences, with approximately 35% found just once. Source material: peripheral blood or thyroid tissue (not recorded which). The receptors were sampled from an adult man with Graves' hyperthyroidism.

The rearrangement links TRBV29-1 to TRBJ2-7; 7 bases line up with TRBD1. V was pared by 3 bases and J by 3 bases, with 5 bases of the junction left unmatched. The CDR3 contains 13 residues. Germline V CDR1 and CDR2: SQVTM, ANQGSEA. The CDR3 nucleotides are TGCAGCGTTGATACGGGACAGCACTACGAGCAGTACTTC. It specifies CSVDTGQHYEQYF.

The chain employs TRBV6-6 and TRBJ1-2; 9 bases match TRBD1. With 2 bases clipped from V and 3 bases from J, the junction kept 4 bases outside the gene matches. The CDR3 runs to 15 residues. Germline loops: CDR1 MNHNY, CDR2 SVGAGI (reference sequence). The CDR3 region is CASSYNRGQDYGYTF. In nucleotides, the CDR3 is TGTGCCAGCAGTTACAACAGGGGGCAGGACTATGGCTACACCTTC.

The rearrangement joins TRBV29-1 to TRBJ2-5; 8 nucleotides align to TRBD2. The CDR3 is made up of 13 amino acids. V shed 7 bases, J shed 4 bases, and the junction held 8 bases outside the gene matches. Germline V CDR1 and CDR2: SQVTM, ANQGSEA. The CDR3 reads CSAGSGLAETQYF. As DNA, the CDR3 is TGCAGCGCCGGGAGCGGACTAGCAGAGACCCAGTACTTC.

At least ten counts were recorded for this clonotype. The chain couples TRBV29-1 to TRBJ1-1; unclear D gene. This CDR3 contains 11 residues. Germline V CDR1 and CDR2: SQVTM, ANQGSEA. V was trimmed by 4 bases and J by 4 bases, leaving 7 bases between them. CDR3 DNA sequence: TGCAGCGTTGGAGAGAGCACTGAAGCTTTCTTT. Translated: CSVGESTEAFF.

The V call is TRBV2, the J call TRBJ1-2, with no clear D. CDR3 length equals 15 residues. V was shortened by 5 bases and J by 6 bases, with 19 bases between the two germline ends. Germline V CDR1 and CDR2: SNHLY, FYNNEI. Here the CDR3 reads CASSNTRTVYNGYTF. Here the CDR3 DNA reads TGTGCCAGCAGTAATACTAGGACGGTCTACAATGGCTACACCTTC.

This clonotype was seen ten or more times. The chain recombines TRBV28 with TRBJ2-7; perhaps D is TRBD1 or TRBD2 (6 bases each). The CDR3 extends over 12 amino acids. V dropped 8 bases and J dropped 6 bases, with 14 bases sitting between them. CDR1 and CDR2 from the germline V gene are MDHEN and SYDVKM. Here the CDR3 DNA reads TGTGCCAGCTGGGGGGTAGGGGGCGAGCAGTACTTC. Translating gives CASWGVGGEQYF. Using reference TRBV28 and TRBJ2-7 for the parts outside the CDR3, the full variable domain is DVKVTQSSRYLVKRTGEKVFLECVQDMDHENMFWYRQDPGLGLRLIYFSYDVKMKEKGDIPEGYSVSREKKERFSLILESASTNQTSMYLCASWGVGGEQYFGPGTRLTVT.

In its sample, this clonotype was seen a few times. The chain uses TRBV9 and TRBJ1-1; maybe TRBD1 (5 bases). The germline gives CDR1 SGDLS, CDR2 YYNGEE. Trimming cost V 1 base and J 5 bases, with 15 bases left between them. There are 15 residues in the CDR3. The CDR3 bases are TGTGCCAGCAGCGTAACAGGTTCGGGGGGAACTGAAGCTTTCTTT. Its translation: CASSVTGSGGTEAFF. The complete variable domain, with remaining parts taken from reference TRBV9 and TRBJ1-1, reads DSGVTQTPKHLITATGQRVTLRCSPRSGDLSVYWYQQSLDQGLQFLIQYYNGEERAKGNILERFSAQQFPDLHSELNLSSLELGDSALYFCASSVTGSGGTEAFFGQGTRLTVV.

This clonotype was observed at least ten times. This chain connects TRBV7-2 to TRBJ2-5, with 9 bases matching TRBD2. Germline-derived CDR1 and CDR2 are SGHTA and FQGNSA. V was pared by 4 bases and J by 3 bases, with 6 bases of the junction left unmatched. The CDR3 is 15 amino acids. CDR3 in DNA: TGTGCCAGCAGCTCCCTAGCGGGGCCTAAAGAGACCCAGTACTTC. Amino acids: CASSSLAGPKETQYF.

This chain joins TRBV9 and TRBJ1-1; D unresolved. The germline V gene has CDR1 SGDLS and CDR2 YYNGEE. This CDR3 region has 13 residues. V was trimmed by 4 bases and J by 7 bases, leaving 14 bases between them. CDR3 loop: CASSSGGTNEAFF. CDR3 nucleotide sequence: TGTGCCAGCAGCTCCGGAGGAACTAATGAAGCTTTCTTT.

The chain uses TRBV13 and TRBJ1-1; 10 bases are shared with TRBD1. CDR1 is PRHDT, CDR2 FYEKMQ, per germline (reference sequence). The CDR3 is made up of 16 amino acids. The V and J ends lost 5 bases and 1 base, in that order; junction bases with no gene match: 7. The CDR3 here is CASSLLTGGRNTEAFF. The CDR3 DNA sequence: TGTGCCAGCAGCCTTTTGACAGGGGGCCGGAACACTGAAGCTTTCTTT.

V and J are TRBV24-1 and TRBJ2-1, with D perhaps TRBD1 or TRBD2 (5 bases each). CDR1 is KGHDR and CDR2 is SFDVKD in the germline V gene. V shed 1 base and J shed 0 bases, with 9 bases lying between them. The CDR3 is 16 amino acids. The CDR3 region has the DNA TGTGCCACCAGTGATTTTGAGGGGACCTCCTACAATGAGCAGTTCTTC. It encodes CATSDFEGTSYNEQFF.

V is TRBV6-5 and J is TRBJ1-3; D gene unclear. This CDR3 has 15 residues. CDR1 and CDR2 (germline): MNHEY, SVGAGI. V was trimmed by 5 bases and J by 0 bases, leaving 11 bases between them. DNA for the CDR3: TGTGCCAGCAGTAACGAACAACGCTCTGGAAACACCATATATTTT. It specifies CASSNEQRSGNTIYF.

For this clonotype: At one of its ends the junction is not consistent with the germline gene, which may arise from a read error. V is TRBV13 and J is TRBJ2-7, with D perhaps given as TRBD1 or TRBD2 (5 bases each). Germline CDR1 reads PRHDT; CDR2 reads FYEKMQ (reference sequence). The CDR3 consists of 15 residues. CDR3 region: CASSVGWGRTYEQYF. The CDR3 DNA follows: TGTGCCAGCAGCGTAGGCTGGGGACGGACCTACGAGCAGTACTTC.

This clonotype was counted many times. The chain uses TRBV12-3 or TRBV12-4 and TRBJ1-5; no firm D call. Trimming took 5 bases from V and 4 from J, leaving 12 bases between them. The CDR3 contains 14 residues. This CDR3 reads CASSHRTTNQPQHF. The CDR3 region has the DNA TGTGCCAGCAGTCACCGAACAACGAATCAGCCCCAGCATTTT.

This clonotype occurred once. This chain links TRBV12-3 or TRBV12-4 with TRBJ1-2; 7 bases are shared with TRBD1. Trimming cost V 3 bases and J 7 bases; bases outside gene matches: 5. The CDR3 loop spans 13 amino acids. CDR3 DNA sequence: TGTGCCAGCAGTTTGGAGACAGGGTCTGGCTACACCTTC. Protein: CASSLETGSGYTF.

This clonotype appeared a few times. The chain joins TRBV11-1 to TRBJ2-2, with 11 bases aligning to TRBD1. CDR3 length: 16 amino acids. Looked up from germline, CDR1 is SGHAT and CDR2 is FQDESV (reference sequence). Losses at the gene ends were 6 bases for V and 8 bases for J; bases not matched to a gene: 11. The CDR3 DNA reads as TGTGCCAGCAGGAGCCGGACAGGGGGCAACGTAGGGGAGCTGTTTTTT. It is translated as CASRSRTGGNVGELFF. Combining the CDR3 with reference TRBV11-1 and TRBJ2-2 gives the whole variable domain EAEVAQSPRYKITEKSQAVAFWCDPISGHATLYWYRQILGQGPELLVQFQDESVVDDSQLPKDRFSAERLKGVDSTLKIQPAELGDSAMYLCASRSRTGGNVGELFFGEGSRLTVL.

The J gene is TRBJ1-1, the V gene TRBV12-3 or TRBV12-4; D not certain. The CDR3 is made up of 14 amino acids. With 3 bases removed from V and 6 bases from J, the gap between germline ends came to 14 bases. CDR3 amino acids: CASSFGRTSSEAFF. CDR3 in DNA: TGTGCCAGCAGTTTCGGCAGGACGAGCTCTGAAGCTTTCTTT.

This clonotype was counted only a few times. The rearrangement uses TRBV7-9 and TRBJ2-5; a possible D gene is TRBD2 (6 bases). V lost 5 bases to trimming and J lost 3 bases, with 19 bases between them. The CDR3 loop spans 16 amino acids. Looked up from germline, CDR1 is SEHNR and CDR2 is FQNEAQ (reference sequence). DNA for the CDR3: TGTGCCAGCAGCCTACCGGTGGGGGGAGCGGAAGAGACCCAGTACTTC. Its protein product is CASSLPVGGAEETQYF. Full variable domain (remainder filled in from reference TRBV7-9 and TRBJ2-5): DTGVSQNPRHKITKRGQNVTFRCDPISEHNRLYWYRQTLGQGPEFLTYFQNEAQLEKSRLLSDRFSAERPKGSFSTLEIQRTEQGDSAMYLCASSLPVGGAEETQYFGPGTRLLVL.

Details on this clonotype: Sequence at one end of the junction differs from germline and may be a read error. The chain combines TRBV10-2 with TRBJ2-7, with 8 bases aligning to TRBD1. Germline-derived CDR1 and CDR2 are WSHSY and SAAADI. The CDR3 is 21 amino acids. The CDR3 here is CASSATLGQGGFRWVRYEQYF. The DNA for the CDR3 is TGTGCCAGCAGTGCAACTCTCGGACAGGGTGGCTTTAGGTGGGTTCGGTACGAGCAGTACTTC.

This clonotype was counted only a few times. The rearrangement uses TRBV7-9 and TRBJ2-7; D is ambiguous. Germline loops: CDR1 SEHNR, CDR2 FQNEAQ (reference sequence). Trimming cost V 4 bases and J 7 bases, with 11 bases left between them. The CDR3 is 12 amino acids. The CDR3, as DNA: TGTGCCAGCAGCTCAGAAATCGGGGAGCAGTACTTC. Amino acids: CASSSEIGEQYF.

The V call is TRBV19, the J call TRBJ1-5, with TRBD1 matching 8 bases. This CDR3 region has 17 residues. The junction had 11 bases not matched to a gene; V was cut back by 5 bases and J by 2 bases. The germline V gene encodes CDR1 LNHDA and CDR2 SQIVND (reference sequence). CDR3 residues: CASSQTRTGTRNQPQHF. CDR3 nucleotide sequence: TGTGCCAGTAGTCAGACAAGGACAGGGACGCGCAATCAGCCCCAGCATTTT.

This clonotype was picked up many times. The V and J genes are TRBV7-9 and TRBJ2-5, with D unclear. Between the trimmed V and J ends, which lost 0 bases and 5 bases, there was a span of 7 bases. The CDR3 is 13 residues long. CDR1 is SEHNR, CDR2 FQNEAQ, per germline (reference sequence). The CDR3 is CASSLAKGETQYF. DNA for the CDR3: TGTGCCAGCAGCTTAGCGAAAGGGGAGACCCAGTACTTC. The whole variable domain, remainder taken from reference TRBV7-9 and TRBJ2-5, is DTGVSQNPRHKITKRGQNVTFRCDPISEHNRLYWYRQTLGQGPEFLTYFQNEAQLEKSRLLSDRFSAERPKGSFSTLEIQRTEQGDSAMYLCASSLAKGETQYFGPGTRLLVL.